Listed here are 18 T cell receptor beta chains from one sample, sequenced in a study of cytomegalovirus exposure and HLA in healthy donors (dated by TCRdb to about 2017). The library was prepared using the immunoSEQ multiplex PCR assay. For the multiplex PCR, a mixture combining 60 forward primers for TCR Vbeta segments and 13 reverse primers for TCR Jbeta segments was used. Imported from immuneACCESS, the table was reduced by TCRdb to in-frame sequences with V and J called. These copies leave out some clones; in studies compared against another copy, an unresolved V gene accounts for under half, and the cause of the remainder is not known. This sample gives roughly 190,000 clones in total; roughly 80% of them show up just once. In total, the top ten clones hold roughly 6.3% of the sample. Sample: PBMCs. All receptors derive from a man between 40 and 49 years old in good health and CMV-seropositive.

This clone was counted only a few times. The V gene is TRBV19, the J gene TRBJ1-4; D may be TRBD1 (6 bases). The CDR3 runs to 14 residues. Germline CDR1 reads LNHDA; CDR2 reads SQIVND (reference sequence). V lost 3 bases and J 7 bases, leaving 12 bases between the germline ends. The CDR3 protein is CASSISGALEKLFF. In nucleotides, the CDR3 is TGTGCCAGTAGTATCTCAGGGGCGCTTGAAAAACTGTTTTTT.

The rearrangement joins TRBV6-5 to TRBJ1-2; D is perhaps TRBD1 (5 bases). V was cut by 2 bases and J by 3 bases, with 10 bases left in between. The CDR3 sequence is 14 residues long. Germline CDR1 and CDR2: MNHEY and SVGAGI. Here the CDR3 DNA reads TGTGCCAGCAGTTACAGGGGTCTCGACTATGGCTACACCTTC. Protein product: CASSYRGLDYGYTF.

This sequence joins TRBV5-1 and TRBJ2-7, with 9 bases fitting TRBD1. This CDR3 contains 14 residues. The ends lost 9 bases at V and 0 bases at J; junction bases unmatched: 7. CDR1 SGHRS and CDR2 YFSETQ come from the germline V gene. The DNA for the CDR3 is TGCGCCACCCGGACAGGGGCGAGCTCCTACGAGCAGTACTTC. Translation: CATRTGASSYEQYF.

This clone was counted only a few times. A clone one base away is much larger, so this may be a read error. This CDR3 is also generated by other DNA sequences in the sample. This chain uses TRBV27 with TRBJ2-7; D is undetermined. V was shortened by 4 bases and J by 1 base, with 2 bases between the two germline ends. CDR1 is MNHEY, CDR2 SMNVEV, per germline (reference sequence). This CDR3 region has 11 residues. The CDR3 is CASSSSYEQYF. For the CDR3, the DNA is TGTGCCAGCAGTTCTTCCTACGAGCAGTACTTC.

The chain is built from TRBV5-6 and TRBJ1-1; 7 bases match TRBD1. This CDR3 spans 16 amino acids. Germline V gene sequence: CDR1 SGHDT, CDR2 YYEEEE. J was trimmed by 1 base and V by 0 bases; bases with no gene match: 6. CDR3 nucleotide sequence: TGTGCCAGCAGCTTGGTAAGGGGGCATGGGAACACTGAAGCTTTCTTT. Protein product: CASSLVRGHGNTEAFF.

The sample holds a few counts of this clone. CDR3 sequence: CATSPIDGQQNEKLFF. The DNA of the CDR3 is TGTGCCACCAGCCCGATCGACGGACAGCAAAATGAAAAACTGTTTTTT. V and J are TRBV15 and TRBJ1-4; D is perhaps TRBD1 (6 bases). The CDR3 runs 16 residues. Per the germline V gene, CDR1 is LNHNV and CDR2 is YYDKDF (reference sequence). Deletions cut 5 bases from V and 5 bases from J, with 18 bases between.

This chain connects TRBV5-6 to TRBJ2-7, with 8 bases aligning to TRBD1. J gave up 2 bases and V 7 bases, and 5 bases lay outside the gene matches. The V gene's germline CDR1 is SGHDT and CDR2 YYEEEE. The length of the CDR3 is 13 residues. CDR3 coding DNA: TGTGCCAGCCTGGACAGGGTTACCTACGAGCAGTACTTC. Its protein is CASLDRVTYEQYF.

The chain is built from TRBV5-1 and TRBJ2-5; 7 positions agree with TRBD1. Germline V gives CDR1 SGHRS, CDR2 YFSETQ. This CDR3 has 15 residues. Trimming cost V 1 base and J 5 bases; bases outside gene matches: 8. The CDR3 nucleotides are TGCGCCAGCAGCTTGTCCGGGACAGTGGGGGAGACCCAGTACTTC. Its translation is CASSLSGTVGETQYF.

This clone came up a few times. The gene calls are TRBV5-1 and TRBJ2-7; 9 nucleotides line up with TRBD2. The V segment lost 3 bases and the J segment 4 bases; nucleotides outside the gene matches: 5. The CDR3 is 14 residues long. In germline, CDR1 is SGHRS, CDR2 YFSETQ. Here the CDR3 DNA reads TGCGCCAGCAGCTCCGGCGGGGGGGCTTACGAGCAGTACTTC. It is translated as CASSSGGGAYEQYF.

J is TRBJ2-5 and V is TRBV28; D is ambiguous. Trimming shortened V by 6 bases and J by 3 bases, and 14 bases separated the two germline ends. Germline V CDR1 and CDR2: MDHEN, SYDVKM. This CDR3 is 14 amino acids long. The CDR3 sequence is CASSRSWQEETQYF. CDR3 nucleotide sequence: TGTGCCAGCAGCCGTTCGTGGCAGGAAGAGACCCAGTACTTC. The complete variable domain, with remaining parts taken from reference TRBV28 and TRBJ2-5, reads DVKVTQSSRYLVKRTGEKVFLECVQDMDHENMFWYRQDPGLGLRLIYFSYDVKMKEKGDIPEGYSVSREKKERFSLILESASTNQTSMYLCASSRSWQEETQYFGPGTRLLVL.

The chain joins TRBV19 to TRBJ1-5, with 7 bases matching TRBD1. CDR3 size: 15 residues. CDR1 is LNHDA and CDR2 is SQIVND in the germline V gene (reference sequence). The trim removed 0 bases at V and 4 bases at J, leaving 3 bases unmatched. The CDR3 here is CASSIDPGGNQPQHF. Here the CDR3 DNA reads TGTGCCAGTAGTATAGACCCAGGGGGGAATCAGCCCCAGCATTTT. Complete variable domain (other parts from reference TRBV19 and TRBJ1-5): DGGITQSPKYLFRKEGQNVTLSCEQNLNHDAMYWYRQDPGQGLRLIYYSQIVNDFQKGDIAEGYSVSREKKESFPLTVTSAQKNPTAFYLCASSIDPGGNQPQHFGDGTRLSIL.

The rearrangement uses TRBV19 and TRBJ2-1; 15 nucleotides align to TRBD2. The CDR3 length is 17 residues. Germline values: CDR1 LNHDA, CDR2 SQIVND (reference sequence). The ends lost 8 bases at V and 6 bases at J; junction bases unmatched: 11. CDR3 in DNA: TGTGCCAGTGGGGGGTGGGTGGGACTAGCGGGGGGCAATGAGCAGTTCTTC. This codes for CASGGWVGLAGGNEQFF.

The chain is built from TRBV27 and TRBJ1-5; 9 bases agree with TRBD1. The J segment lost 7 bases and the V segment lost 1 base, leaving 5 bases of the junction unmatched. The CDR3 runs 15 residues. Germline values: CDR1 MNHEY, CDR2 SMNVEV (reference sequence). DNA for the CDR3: TGTGCCAGCAGTTTATTGACAGGGGGAGGACAGCCCCAGCATTTT. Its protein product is CASSLLTGGGQPQHF.

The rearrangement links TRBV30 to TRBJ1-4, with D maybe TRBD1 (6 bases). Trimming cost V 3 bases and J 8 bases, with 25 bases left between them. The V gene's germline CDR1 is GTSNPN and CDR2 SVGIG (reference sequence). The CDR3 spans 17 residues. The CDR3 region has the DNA TGTGCCTGGAGGCGGGGGGGGAGGGGGGGTCGAAACGAAAAACTGTTTTTT. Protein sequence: CAWRRGGRGGRNEKLFF.

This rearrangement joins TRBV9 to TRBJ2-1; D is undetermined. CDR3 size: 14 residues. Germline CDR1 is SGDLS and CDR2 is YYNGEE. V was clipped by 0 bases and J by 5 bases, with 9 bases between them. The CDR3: CASSVGQVNNEQFF. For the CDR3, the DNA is TGTGCCAGCAGCGTAGGTCAGGTGAACAATGAGCAGTTCTTC. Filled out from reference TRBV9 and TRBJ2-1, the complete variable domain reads DSGVTQTPKHLITATGQRVTLRCSPRSGDLSVYWYQQSLDQGLQFLIQYYNGEERAKGNILERFSAQQFPDLHSELNLSSLELGDSALYFCASSVGQVNNEQFFGPGTRLTVL.

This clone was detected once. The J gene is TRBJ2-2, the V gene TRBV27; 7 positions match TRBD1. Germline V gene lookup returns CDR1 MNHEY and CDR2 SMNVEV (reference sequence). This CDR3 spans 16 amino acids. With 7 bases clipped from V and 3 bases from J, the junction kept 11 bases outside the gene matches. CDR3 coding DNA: TGTGCCAGCAACAATAGGGGACAGAGATACACCGGGGAGCTGTTTTTT. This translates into CASNNRGQRYTGELFF.

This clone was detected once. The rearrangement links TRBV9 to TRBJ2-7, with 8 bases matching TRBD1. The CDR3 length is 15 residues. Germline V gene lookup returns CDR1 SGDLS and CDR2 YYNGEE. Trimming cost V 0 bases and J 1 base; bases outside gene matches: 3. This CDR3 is CASSVGTGGSYEQYF. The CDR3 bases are TGTGCCAGCAGCGTAGGAACAGGGGGATCCTACGAGCAGTACTTC.

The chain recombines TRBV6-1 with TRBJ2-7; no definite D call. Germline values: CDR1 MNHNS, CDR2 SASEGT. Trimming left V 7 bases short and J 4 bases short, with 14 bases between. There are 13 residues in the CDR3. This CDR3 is CASTPGASYEQYF. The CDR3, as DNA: TGTGCCAGCACTCCAGGTGCGTCGTACGAGCAGTACTTC.